The 20 T cell receptor beta chains listed next were all sequenced from one sample in a study of cytotoxic CD8 clonotypes in ibrutinib-treated CLL. The data were produced by immunoSEQ multiplex PCR, yet TCRdb's version contains in-frame clones alone and is incomplete. Among roughly 250,000 clones listed, 70% were seen once. The sequences come from PBMCs, collected after 24 months of ibrutinib treatment. The origin of the receptors is a human donor with chronic lymphocytic leukemia.

V usage is TRBV7-6 and J usage is TRBJ1-3, with 9 bases that match TRBD1. Germline V gives CDR1 SGHVS, CDR2 FNYEAQ. This CDR3 region has 15 residues. The ends lost 7 bases at V and 8 bases at J; junction bases unmatched: 12. As DNA, the CDR3 is TGTGCCAGCACACCAACGGGACAGGGTACGGACACCATATATTTT. Translated, it gives CASTPTGQGTDTIYF.

This clone was found a few times. The chain is built from TRBV6-5 and TRBJ1-5; TRBD1 matches at 7 bases. The germline gives CDR1 MNHEY, CDR2 SVGAGI. Trimming cost V 4 bases and J 5 bases; bases outside gene matches: 11. The CDR3 sequence is 16 residues long. The CDR3 loop is CASSSSPTGADQPQHF. As DNA, the CDR3 is TGTGCCAGCAGTTCCAGCCCTACAGGGGCCGATCAGCCCCAGCATTTT.

The CDR3 spells CASSVPSRAPYNEQFF. The DNA of the CDR3 is TGCGCCAGCAGCGTACCTAGCAGGGCCCCCTACAATGAGCAGTTCTTC. This chain connects TRBV5-1 to TRBJ2-1; either TRBD1 or TRBD2 may supply D (5 bases each). V shed 4 bases and J shed 2 bases, with 16 bases lying between them. The germline CDR1 and CDR2 sequences are SGHRS and YFSETQ. The CDR3 contains 16 residues. Full variable domain (remainder filled in from reference TRBV5-1 and TRBJ2-1): KAGVTQTPRYLIKTRGQQVTLSCSPISGHRSVSWYQQTPGQGLQFLFEYFSETQRNKGNFPGRFSGRQFSNSRSEMNVSTLELGDSALYLCASSVPSRAPYNEQFFGPGTRLTVL.

The chain combines TRBV23-1 with TRBJ1-2; TRBD1 matches at 8 bases. TRBV23-1 is reported as an ORF; its role is uncertain. This CDR3 region has 14 residues. Trimming at V came to 3 bases and at J to 4 bases, leaving 4 bases not matched to a gene. CDR3 sequence (DNA): TGCGCCAGCAGTCACTCAGGGGGCGTCTATGGCTACACCTTC. Its translation is CASSHSGGVYGYTF.

The CDR3 DNA reads as TGTGCCAGCAGCCCCGTCAGCGGGGACAATGAGCAGTTCTTC. As protein: CASSPVSGDNEQFF. The V call is TRBV7-8, the J call TRBJ2-1, with TRBD2 matching 7 bases. The CDR3 sequence is 14 residues long. V trimming: 5 bases; J trimming: 5 bases; junction bases outside the gene matches: 6. Looked up from germline, CDR1 is SGHVS and CDR2 is FQNEAQ.

V is TRBV5-1 and J is TRBJ1-2; no reliable D call. Germline-derived CDR1 and CDR2 are SGHRS and YFSETQ. This CDR3 region has 13 residues. V dropped 5 bases and J dropped 5 bases, with 13 bases sitting between them. DNA of the CDR3: TGCGCCAGCAGGCCCCCTGATGGATATGGCTACACCTTC. Protein: CASRPPDGYGYTF.

The CDR3 DNA reads as TGTGCCAGCAGCGCTTCAGAGACCCAGTACTTC. Protein product: CASSASETQYF. The chain combines TRBV9 with TRBJ2-5; the D is unclear. From germline, CDR1 is SGDLS and CDR2 YYNGEE. V was cut by 3 bases and J by 4 bases, with 4 bases left in between. The CDR3 is 11 residues long.

This sequence joins TRBV19 and TRBJ2-2, with TRBD2 matching over 10 bases. Germline CDR1 LNHDA, CDR2 SQIVND (reference sequence). This CDR3 has 16 amino acids. The V segment lost 6 bases and the J segment 5 bases; nucleotides outside the gene matches: 9. The CDR3 DNA is TGTGCCAGTAGCAACCTAGCGGGAGAGTGGACCGGGGAGCTGTTTTTT. Its translation is CASSNLAGEWTGELFF.

In its sample, this clone was seen a few times. This chain connects TRBV12-2 to TRBJ1-5. TRBV12-2 is listed as a pseudogene. CDR3 length equals 12 residues. DNA for the CDR3: TGTGCAAGTCGCCCCGCCTTTGGGACCCAGCATTTT. Its translation: CASRPAFGTQHF.

V and J are TRBV6-4 and TRBJ1-5, with 9 bases aligning to TRBD1. In germline, CDR1 is MRHNA, CDR2 SNTAGT. CDR3 length: 14 residues. J was trimmed by 7 bases and V by 5 bases; bases with no gene match: 6. CDR3 bases: TGTGCCAGCAGTACCACAGGGGGCGGACAGCCCCAGCATTTT. Encoded protein: CASSTTGGGQPQHF.

The chain uses TRBV30 and TRBJ1-4; D is uncertain. The V and J ends lost 5 bases and 5 bases respectively, with 9 bases between them. Per germline, CDR1 GTSNPN and CDR2 SVGIG (reference sequence). The CDR3 sequence is 12 residues long. The CDR3 loop is CAWSPRNEKLFF. The CDR3 DNA follows: TGTGCCTGGTCCCCCAGAAATGAAAAACTGTTTTTT. Variable domain in full (rest from reference TRBV30 and TRBJ1-4): SQTIHQWPATLVQPVGSPLSLECTVEGTSNPNLYWYRQAAGRGLQLLFYSVGIGQISSEVPQNLSASRPQDRQFILSSKKLLLSDSGFYLCAWSPRNEKLFFGSGTQLSVL.

V gene TRBV6-5 combines with J gene TRBJ2-1, with D perhaps given as TRBD1 or TRBD2 (6 bases each). CDR1 is MNHEY and CDR2 is SVGAGI in the germline V gene. The CDR3 totals 14 residues. The ends were cut back, 5 bases at V and 7 bases at J, with 15 bases in the middle. In nucleotides, the CDR3 is TGTGCCAGCAGTAGGGGGGCTGAGAGAAATGAGCAGTTCTTC. Amino acids: CASSRGAERNEQFF.

This clone was detected only once. The chain uses TRBV25-1 and TRBJ2-1; tentatively, D is TRBD1 (5 bases). Germline V gene data show CDR1 as MGHDK and CDR2 as SYGVNS. This CDR3 spans 15 amino acids. V was shortened by 4 bases and J by 3 bases, with 13 bases between the two germline ends. Written as DNA, the CDR3 is TGTGCCAGCAGTGCGGACATTGGGGACTACAATGAGCAGTTCTTC. Its translation: CASSADIGDYNEQFF.

The chain combines TRBV28 with TRBJ1-4; no firm D call. CDR1 and CDR2 (germline): MDHEN, SYDVKM. With 11 bases removed from V and 8 bases from J, the gap between germline ends came to 30 bases. This CDR3 spans 17 amino acids. The CDR3 DNA sequence: TGTGCCGCTACCCCAGGAGGAGGCGGGTTAGGGCGCGAAAAACTGTTTTTT. It specifies CAATPGGGGLGREKLFF. The variable domain in full, with the rest retrieved from reference TRBV28 and TRBJ1-4, is DVKVTQSSRYLVKRTGEKVFLECVQDMDHENMFWYRQDPGLGLRLIYFSYDVKMKEKGDIPEGYSVSREKKERFSLILESASTNQTSMYLCAATPGGGGLGREKLFFGSGTQLSVL.

The gene calls are TRBV28 and TRBJ1-2; D uncertain. V gave up 2 bases and J gave up 2 bases, with 9 bases separating them. CDR3 length: 14 residues. Looked up from germline, CDR1 is MDHEN and CDR2 is SYDVKM. The CDR3 DNA reads as TGTGCCAGCAGTTTAGCTACCTGGAACTATGGCTACACCTTC. It translates to CASSLATWNYGYTF.

A few counts support this clone. The genes are TRBV6-6 and TRBJ1-2; D remains unclear. Germline CDR1 and CDR2: MNHNY and SVGAGI (reference sequence). The CDR3 is 12 amino acids. V was shortened by 7 bases and J by 4 bases, with 10 bases between the two germline ends. The CDR3 DNA follows: TGTGCCAGCAATTCGGAAACCTATGGCTACACCTTC. The encoded protein is CASNSETYGYTF.

V gene TRBV5-4 combines with J gene TRBJ1-1; possible D gene TRBD1, 6 bases. Trimming took 4 bases from V and 1 from J, leaving 17 bases between them. The length of the CDR3 is 16 residues. Germline V lookup: CDR1 SGHNT, CDR2 YYREEE (reference sequence). CDR3 protein: CASSKSGGLKNTEAFF. DNA of the CDR3: TGTGCCAGCAGCAAATCCGGGGGGCTAAAGAACACTGAAGCTTTCTTT. Drawing the rest from reference TRBV5-4 and TRBJ1-1, the complete variable domain is ETGVTQSPTHLIKTRGQQVTLRCSSQSGHNTVSWYQQALGQGPQFIFQYYREEENGRGNFPPRFSGLQFPNYSSELNVNALELDDSALYLCASSKSGGLKNTEAFFGQGTRLTVV.

The chain links TRBV30 to TRBJ2-1, with TRBD2 identical over 9 bases. The J segment lost 5 bases and the V segment lost 7 bases, leaving 12 bases of the junction unmatched. The germline V gene encodes CDR1 GTSNPN and CDR2 SVGIG (reference sequence). This CDR3 has 15 amino acids. The CDR3 loop is CALDAVSGGNNEQFF. The CDR3 bases are TGTGCCTTGGACGCAGTTAGCGGGGGAAACAATGAGCAGTTCTTC. Together with reference TRBV30 and TRBJ2-1, the CDR3 gives the full variable domain: SQTIHQWPATLVQPVGSPLSLECTVEGTSNPNLYWYRQAAGRGLQLLFYSVGIGQISSEVPQNLSASRPQDRQFILSSKKLLLSDSGFYLCALDAVSGGNNEQFFGPGTRLTVL.

The DNA for the CDR3 is TGTGCCAGCACCCTCCTTGGGACAGGGTCCTACAATGAGCAGTTCTTC. This translates into CASTLLGTGSYNEQFF. J is TRBJ2-1 and V is TRBV28; TRBD1 aligns across 9 bases. V lost 7 bases to trimming and J lost 1 base; unmatched junction nucleotides: 8. Per germline, CDR1 MDHEN and CDR2 SYDVKM. The CDR3 length is 16 residues.

This clone has just one count. V gene TRBV29-1 combines with J gene TRBJ2-1; the match to TRBD2 covers 13 bases. Germline CDR1 reads SQVTM; CDR2 reads ANQGSEA. CDR3 length: 14 amino acids. With 7 bases clipped from V and 9 bases from J, the junction kept 9 bases outside the gene matches. The CDR3 here is CSAKTGLAGLEQFF. Written as DNA, the CDR3 is TGCAGCGCGAAAACGGGACTAGCGGGACTTGAGCAGTTCTTC.